This note documents a single T cell receptor beta chain sequence. The antigen is undetermined. The sample belongs to a study of CD8 T cells in ankylosing spondylitis. With molecular barcodes, quantitative 5'-RACE was used to make the TCR beta libraries. In TCRdb, the 5' RACE reads were re-called with MiXCR into one record per CDR3 protein. The data contain approximately 210,000 distinct CDR3 sequences, about 13% of them singletons. Findings and limits, study-wide: Reactive arthritis synovial fluid and blood previously showed some of these motif variants. Eight highly homologous variants formed a TCR beta motif that appeared characteristic of ankylosing spondylitis blood. Significantly higher representation of disease-linked clones was reported for matched ankylosing spondylitis synovial fluid.

CDR1 is MGHRA and CDR2 is YSYEKL in the germline V gene. J gave up 8 bases and V 4 bases, and 10 bases lay outside the gene matches. CDR3 length equals 14 residues. The gene calls are TRBV4-1 and TRBJ1-2; 7 nucleotides line up with TRBD1. Material: blood, either unsorted or a sorted T cell fraction (not recorded which). This sequence was found in a male donor with ankylosing spondylitis or in good health (not recorded which). The CDR3 here is CASSPPTGPGGYTF. The CDR3 nucleotides read TGCGCCAGCAGCCCTCCGACAGGGCCCGGCGGCTACACCTTC.